Shown below are 10 T cell receptor beta chains from a single sample sequenced in a study of T cells of healthy individuals listed by TCRdb under 2018. Library construction relied on 5' RACE. Sequencing took place on an Illumina MiSeq. Through fastp at Q25 and MiXCR, TCRdb rebuilt clones from the public reads, retaining in-frame beta chains. Here each entry gathers all rows of one CDR3 protein and keeps the most common genes and DNA. The sample data list over 95,000 distinct CDR3 sequences, and around 17% of these were observed just once. The ten biggest clones cover 6.2% of the sample. The receptors originated from a human donor in good health.

The rearrangement uses TRBV28 and TRBJ2-7; possibly TRBD1 for D (6 bases). This CDR3 contains 17 residues. Germline CDR1 MDHEN, CDR2 SYDVKM. Trimming left V 3 bases short and J 2 bases short, with 20 bases between. The chain's CDR3 is CASSLGHVINSAYEQYF. The CDR3 DNA reads as TGTGCCAGCAGTTTGGGACATGTTATTAATTCAGCCTACGAGCAGTACTTC.

This clonotype was observed many times. The rearrangement uses TRBV3-1 and TRBJ1-3; D is possibly TRBD1 (5 bases). Germline CDR1 reads LGHDT; CDR2 reads YNNKEL (reference sequence). V lost 5 bases, J lost 5 bases, and 25 bases lay in between. This CDR3 is built from 18 residues. The CDR3 spells CASSNLLGAGSVRNTIYF. The CDR3 bases are TGTGCCAGCAGCAATCTACTCGGGGCAGGCTCCGTGAGAAACACCATATATTTT.

J is TRBJ2-1 and V is TRBV29-1, with D maybe TRBD1 (6 bases). The CDR3 covers 16 residues. Germline loops: CDR1 SQVTM, CDR2 ANQGSEA. Trimming shortened V by 0 bases and J by 1 base, and 13 bases separated the two germline ends. The CDR3 spells CSVEDPGQGSYNEQFF. The CDR3 DNA sequence: TGCAGCGTTGAAGATCCAGGCCAGGGGTCCTACAATGAGCAGTTCTTC.

In this sample, this clonotype turned up a few times. The rearrangement links TRBV6-4 to TRBJ2-1, with 8 bases fitting TRBD2. This CDR3 spans 15 amino acids. Germline CDR1 and CDR2: MRHNA and SNTAGT. V lost 3 bases and J lost 7; bases outside the gene matches: 8. The CDR3 sequence is CASSEAAGEGNEQFF. DNA for the CDR3: TGTGCCAGCAGTGAGGCAGCGGGAGAGGGTAATGAGCAGTTCTTC.

This clonotype was observed at least ten times. The chain couples TRBV4-2 to TRBJ1-1, with D unclear. The germline V gene encodes CDR1 LGHNA and CDR2 YNFKEQ. The CDR3 sequence is 15 residues long. Between the trimmed V and J ends, which lost 5 bases and 5 bases, there was a span of 18 bases. The CDR3 here is CASSSHTGVGTEAFF. CDR3 nucleotides: TGTGCCAGCAGCTCACATACCGGGGTCGGGACTGAAGCTTTCTTT.

The rearrangement uses TRBV4-2 and TRBJ1-4; D not resolved. The CDR3 consists of 16 residues. Trimming pared 2 bases from V and 8 bases from J, leaving 18 bases between. Germline V gene sequence: CDR1 LGHNA, CDR2 YNFKEQ. CDR3 nucleotides: TGTGCCAGCAGCCAAACAGCACTAGGCGGAGGCGAAAAACTGTTTTTT. Its translation: CASSQTALGGGEKLFF.

The CDR3 region has the DNA TGCAGCGTTGAATACCATGAGCAGTTCTTC. Its translation is CSVEYHEQFF. V gene TRBV29-1 combines with J gene TRBJ2-1, with D unclear. The germline V gene has CDR1 SQVTM and CDR2 ANQGSEA. The CDR3 covers 10 residues. V was trimmed by 2 bases and J by 8 bases, leaving 4 bases between them.

A note on this clonotype: It may be a read error: a sequence one base away is much more abundant. This sequence joins TRBV28 and TRBJ2-7; the D gene is possibly TRBD1 (6 bases). This CDR3 has 15 amino acids. Looked up from germline, CDR1 is MDHEN and CDR2 is SYDVKM. The V end was cut by 4 bases, the J end by 4 bases, with 17 bases between. In DNA form, the CDR3 reads TGTGCCAGCAGTTCACCGGGACAAGACAAATACGAGCAGTACTTC. Translated: CASSSPGQDKYEQYF.

The rearrangement uses TRBV4-3 and TRBJ2-7; 8 nucleotides line up with TRBD1. With 0 bases clipped from V and 2 bases from J, the junction kept 3 bases outside the gene matches. Germline loops: CDR1 LGHNA, CDR2 YSLEER. The CDR3 is made up of 15 amino acids. DNA of the CDR3: TGCGCCAGCAGCCAAGAACAGGGGGACACCTACGAGCAGTACTTC. This codes for CASSQEQGDTYEQYF.

This clonotype has only a few counts. The rearrangement uses TRBV4-2 and TRBJ2-1, with TRBD2 identical over 12 bases. Looked up from germline, CDR1 is LGHNA and CDR2 is YNFKEQ. V dropped 2 bases and J dropped 0; count of bases not matched to a gene: 11. The CDR3 sequence is 20 residues long. DNA of the CDR3: TGTGCCAGCAGCCAACGAGGTGGGCTAGCGGGAGGGCCCTCCTACAATGAGCAGTTCTTC. It encodes CASSQRGGLAGGPSYNEQFF.